Listed here are 30 T cell receptor beta chains from one sample, sequenced in a study of T cells after yellow fever vaccination. TCRdb redid the calling of the 5' RACE reads with MiXCR, one entry per CDR3 protein. The table records tens of thousands of distinct CDR3 sequences, about 7.9% of them present only once. Sequenced here: CD8+ T cells sorted from PBMCs, sampled roughly 14 days after the first yellow fever vaccination. These receptors all stem from a man between 18 and 29 years old who received the YFV17D yellow fever vaccine.

This clonotype occurred many times. The gene calls are TRBV7-6 and TRBJ1-2; 10 bases align to TRBD1. The V gene end was trimmed by 5 bases and the J gene end by 4 bases; junction bases not matched to a gene: 4. The CDR3 is 14 amino acids. Germline-derived CDR1 and CDR2 are SGHVS and FNYEAQ. CDR3 in DNA: TGTGCCAGCAGCCCGGGGGACAGGGGCTATGGCTACACCTTC. Its translation is CASSPGDRGYGYTF.

There are many counts of this clonotype. The V gene is TRBV12-3 or TRBV12-4, the J gene TRBJ1-5; maybe TRBD1 (5 bases). The V end was cut by 2 bases, the J end by 1 base, with 6 bases between. This CDR3 region has 14 residues. CDR3 DNA: TGTGCCAGCAGTTTATGGGACAGCAATCAGCCCCAGCATTTT. This gives the protein CASSLWDSNQPQHF.

This clonotype was found many times. The V gene is TRBV4-1, the J gene TRBJ2-1; D tentatively reads TRBD1 or TRBD2 (5 bases each). V lost 4 bases and J 0 bases, leaving 22 bases between the germline ends. Germline V gives CDR1 MGHRA, CDR2 YSYEKL. CDR3 length: 19 residues. This CDR3 is CASSRPGTLTRSSYNEQFF. In DNA form, the CDR3 reads TGCGCCAGCAGCCGACCCGGGACGCTTACAAGGAGCTCCTACAATGAGCAGTTCTTC.

This clonotype has ten or more counts. The V call is TRBV29-1, the J call TRBJ2-2; TRBD2 matches at 11 bases. The CDR3 has 14 residues. Germline trimming cut 7 bases from V and 5 bases from J; bases unmatched to any gene: 6. From germline, CDR1 is SQVTM and CDR2 ANQGSEA. CDR3: CSADSGGGTGELFF. The DNA of the CDR3 is TGCAGCGCCGATAGCGGGGGGGGGACCGGGGAGCTGTTTTTT.

This clonotype showed up many times. The gene calls are TRBV4-1 and TRBJ2-5; D uncertain. From germline, CDR1 is MGHRA and CDR2 YSYEKL. The CDR3 loop spans 14 amino acids. With 2 bases removed from V and 3 bases from J, the gap between germline ends came to 10 bases. Here the CDR3 reads CASSQFPAKETQYF. CDR3 in DNA: TGCGCCAGCAGCCAATTTCCAGCTAAAGAGACCCAGTACTTC.

This clonotype has only a few counts. The rearrangement uses TRBV7-9 and TRBJ2-7; D is perhaps TRBD2 (6 bases). The V gene's germline CDR1 is SEHNR and CDR2 FQNEAQ (reference sequence). The length of the CDR3 is 13 residues. V lost 1 base and J lost 5, with 9 bases in between. CDR3 sequence (DNA): TGTGCCAGCAGCTTAGGGACTATTGACGAGCAGTACGTC. Amino acids: CASSLGTIDEQYV.

This clonotype was counted many times. This chain joins TRBV11-2 and TRBJ1-1; no clear D gene. Germline V gene lookup returns CDR1 SGHAT and CDR2 FQNNGV. The length of the CDR3 is 12 residues. V lost 1 base and J lost 5, with 5 bases in between. CDR3 region: CASSLGITEAFF. The CDR3 coding sequence is TGTGCCAGCAGCTTAGGGATAACTGAAGCTTTCTTT. The full variable domain, in which reference TRBV11-2 and TRBJ1-1 provide the parts outside the CDR3, is EAGVAQSPRYKIIEKRQSVAFWCNPISGHATLYWYQQILGQGPKLLIQFQNNGVVDDSQLPKDRFSAERLKGVDSTLKIQPAKLEDSAVYLCASSLGITEAFFGQGTRLTVV.

This clonotype was picked up a small number of times. The V call is TRBV27, the J call TRBJ1-1; the D gene is possibly TRBD1 (5 bases). The CDR3 spans 14 residues. Per the germline V gene, CDR1 is MNHEY and CDR2 is SMNVEV (reference sequence). Deletions cut 5 bases from V and 1 base from J, with 11 bases between. The CDR3 protein is CASSPRGGNTEAFF. DNA of the CDR3: TGTGCCAGCAGTCCCCGGGGGGGGAACACTGAAGCTTTCTTT.

This clonotype was recorded at least ten times. The V and J genes are TRBV12-3 or TRBV12-4 and TRBJ2-1; the match to TRBD1 covers 9 bases. With V trimmed by 8 bases and J by 2 bases, 16 bases remained unmatched. The CDR3 loop spans 18 amino acids. The CDR3 coding sequence is TGTGCCAGCCTAGGGGACAGGGAAGTGGGGGGTCCCTACAATGAGCAGTTCTTC. Protein sequence: CASLGDREVGGPYNEQFF.

This clonotype was found many times. The chain is built from TRBV20-1 and TRBJ2-2, with D perhaps being TRBD1 or TRBD2 (5 bases each). V gave up 1 base and J gave up 10 bases, with 7 bases separating them. This CDR3 has 11 amino acids. Germline assignment: CDR1 DFQATT and CDR2 SNEGSKA (reference sequence). The CDR3 DNA reads TGCAGTGCTAGAGTAGGGACGGAGCTGTTTTTT. Translated, it gives CSARVGTELFF.

This clonotype was counted at least ten times. The chain combines TRBV12-3 or TRBV12-4 with TRBJ2-1, with 7 bases that match TRBD1. J lost 9 bases, V lost 3 bases, and 8 bases had no gene match. This CDR3 region has 14 residues. The CDR3 region is CASSFLTGPGEQFF. The DNA for the CDR3 is TGTGCCAGCAGTTTTCTGACAGGGCCTGGTGAGCAGTTCTTC.

This clonotype has ten or more counts. The chain uses TRBV5-5 and TRBJ1-1, with 7 positions matching TRBD1. The junction had 5 bases not matched to a gene; V was cut back by 2 bases and J by 7 bases. CDR3 length: 13 amino acids. Germline V CDR1 and CDR2: SGHKS, YYEKEE (reference sequence). CDR3 amino acids: CASSFTGDLEAFF. CDR3 in DNA: TGTGCCAGCAGCTTCACAGGGGACCTTGAAGCTTTCTTT.

This clonotype showed up many times. The V call is TRBV12-3 or TRBV12-4, the J call TRBJ1-3; TRBD1 aligns across 8 bases. This CDR3 is 16 amino acids long. Unmatched junction bases numbered 15, after V lost 4 bases and J lost 10 bases. The CDR3 DNA follows: TGTGCCAGCAGTTCAGGCAGGGGGCGCGGAGGAACAACCATATATTTT. Encoded protein: CASSSGRGRGGTTIYF.

This clonotype occurred many times. The chain uses TRBV3-1 and TRBJ2-7; D is possibly TRBD1 or TRBD2 (5 bases each). V was trimmed by 3 bases and J by 3 bases, leaving 18 bases between them. This CDR3 is 16 amino acids long. Per the germline V gene, CDR1 is LGHDT and CDR2 is YNNKEL (reference sequence). The CDR3 loop is CASSHIGRGPNYEQYF. CDR3 bases: TGTGCCAGCAGCCACATCGGAAGGGGACCCAACTACGAGCAGTACTTC.

This clonotype was seen at least ten times. The chain joins TRBV3-1 to TRBJ2-7; the match to TRBD2 covers 8 bases. This CDR3 spans 13 amino acids. V gave up 3 bases and J gave up 3 bases; unmatched junction bases: 1. CDR1 is LGHDT and CDR2 is YNNKEL in the germline V gene (reference sequence). The CDR3 DNA is TGTGCCAGCAGCCATACTAGCGGCTACGAGCAGTACTTC. Its protein is CASSHTSGYEQYF.

In this sample, this clonotype turned up once. A much bigger clone sits one base away, suggesting this may be a read error. The chain recombines TRBV20-1 with TRBJ1-4; D not certain. CDR1 and CDR2 (germline): DFQATT, SNEGSKA (reference sequence). V lost 4 bases and J lost 6, with 15 bases in between. The CDR3 extends over 14 amino acids. Written as DNA, the CDR3 is TGCAGTGCTACCGAAGGGTTAGTGTATGAAAAACTGTTTTTT. Translation gives CSATEGLVYEKLFF.

This clonotype was counted at least ten times. The V call is TRBV4-1, the J call TRBJ1-5; D remains unclear. V shed 5 bases and J shed 5 bases, with 10 bases lying between them. The germline V gene has CDR1 MGHRA and CDR2 YSYEKL. CDR3 length: 13 amino acids. CDR3 nucleotides: TGCGCCAGCAGCAGCCAGAAGCATCAGCCCCAGCATTTT. It is translated as CASSSQKHQPQHF.

This clonotype appeared many times. V usage is TRBV7-9 and J usage is TRBJ2-7, with D possibly being TRBD2 (6 bases). Trimming shortened V by 5 bases and J by 2 bases, and 19 bases separated the two germline ends. From germline, CDR1 is SEHNR and CDR2 FQNEAQ (reference sequence). The CDR3 has 16 residues. CDR3 DNA sequence: TGTGCCAGCAGCCCGGGGGTGGGAAAAAATCCCTACGAGCAGTACTTC. It translates to CASSPGVGKNPYEQYF.

Remarks on this clonotype: This may come from a read error, since a much larger clone is one base off. The genes are TRBV7-9 and TRBJ2-5; unclear D gene. Germline V gene sequence: CDR1 SEHNR, CDR2 FQNEAQ (reference sequence). The CDR3 extends over 14 amino acids. CDR3 loop: CASGFQDPQETQYF. The CDR3 DNA follows: TGTGCCAGCGGCTTCCAGGACCCACAAGAGACCCAGTACTTC.

This clonotype was detected ten times or more. The rearrangement links TRBV5-4 to TRBJ2-3, with TRBD2 as a possible D gene (5 bases). V was clipped by 0 bases and J by 4 bases, with 12 bases between them. The length of the CDR3 is 15 residues. Germline V gene sequence: CDR1 SGHNT, CDR2 YYREEE (reference sequence). The CDR3 DNA follows: TGTGCCAGCAGCTTGGTTGATGGGAGCGCAGATACGCAGTATTTT. The encoded protein is CASSLVDGSADTQYF.

Of note for this clonotype: The final CDR3 position lacks the conserved phenylalanine or tryptophan, pointing to a likely read error. The DNA is omitted, as the CDR3 cannot be located on it reliably, and the CDR3 follows TCRdb's listing. This chain connects TRBV7-9 to TRBJ2-3; the DNA was not used to check the table's D call, TRBD1. Germline values: CDR1 SEHNR, CDR2 FQNEAQ (reference sequence). The CDR3 length is 16 residues, termini included. The CDR3 sequence: CASSDPRDRGTGRITG.

This clonotype was observed at least ten times. This chain links TRBV6-2 or TRBV6-3 with TRBJ2-1; 8 bases map to TRBD1. CDR1 is MNHEY and CDR2 is SVGEGT in the germline V gene. The CDR3 is 15 amino acids. Losses at the gene ends were 2 bases for V and 9 bases for J; bases not matched to a gene: 9. The CDR3 DNA sequence: TGTGCCAGCAGTTACATAGAAGACAGGGGTGGTGAGCAGTTCTTC. Protein sequence: CASSYIEDRGGEQFF.

This clonotype was recorded many times. This rearrangement joins TRBV2 to TRBJ2-1; a weak D match, TRBD2 (6 bases). CDR3 length: 15 residues. Germline V gene lookup returns CDR1 SNHLY and CDR2 FYNNEI. Trimming took off 0 bases at V and 8 bases at J, with 14 bases between the two ends. The CDR3 DNA follows: TGTGCCAGCAGTGAAGCGGGGGACTCCTTCGATGAGCAGTTCTTC. Its protein product is CASSEAGDSFDEQFF.

The J gene is TRBJ1-2, the V gene TRBV4-1, with D uncertain. The germline V and J ends were trimmed by 0 bases and 7 bases, with 21 bases remaining between them. This CDR3 region has 17 residues. Germline V lookup: CDR1 MGHRA, CDR2 YSYEKL. CDR3 in amino acids: CASSQEVAVGLGGGYTF. The CDR3 DNA sequence: TGCGCCAGCAGCCAAGAAGTGGCAGTGGGCCTTGGAGGTGGCTACACCTTC.

This rearrangement joins TRBV6-5 to TRBJ2-7; 7 bases agree with TRBD2. The CDR3 contains 15 residues. V shed 2 bases, J shed 2 bases, and the junction held 6 bases outside the gene matches. Germline loops: CDR1 MNHEY, CDR2 SVGAGI. The CDR3 sequence is CASSYGQGGTYEQYV. Here the CDR3 DNA reads TGTGCCAGCAGTTACGGGCAGGGAGGGACCTACGAGCAGTACGTC.

Comment on this clonotype: With a much larger clone just one base away, this may be a read error. V gene TRBV20-1 combines with J gene TRBJ2-7, with no clear D. The CDR3 has 16 amino acids. Germline V gene sequence: CDR1 DFQATT, CDR2 SNEGSKA (reference sequence). The chain's CDR3 is CSAQPDPPSGSCEQYF. The CDR3 DNA reads TGCAGTGCTCAACCTGACCCCCCTTCAGGCTCCTGCGAGCAGTACTTC.

This clonotype was detected ten times or more. V is TRBV27 and J is TRBJ2-3; D gene ambiguous. This CDR3 comprises 13 residues. Trimming shortened V by 1 base and J by 2 bases, and 4 bases separated the two germline ends. The germline V gene has CDR1 MNHEY and CDR2 SMNVEV (reference sequence). DNA of the CDR3: TGTGCCAGCAGTTTATACAACACAGATACGCAGTATTTT. Translation gives CASSLYNTDTQYF.

In this sample, this clonotype turned up many times. The chain joins TRBV4-3 to TRBJ2-2, with TRBD2 as a possible D gene (5 bases). V dropped 2 bases and J dropped 2 bases, with 6 bases sitting between them. Germline CDR1 reads LGHNA; CDR2 reads YSLEER. There are 14 residues in the CDR3. The CDR3 nucleotides are TGCGCCAGCAGCCAACGGACTAACACCGGGGAGCTGTTTTTT. As protein: CASSQRTNTGELFF.

Regarding this clonotype: This may be a read error, as it is one base from a much larger clone. The chain is built from TRBV20-1 and TRBJ2-7; D gene unclear. The CDR3 has 11 amino acids. V lost 3 bases, J lost 3 bases, and 6 bases lay in between. Per germline, CDR1 DFQATT and CDR2 SNEGSKA (reference sequence). For the CDR3, the DNA is TGCAGTGCTAGGTTGGACTACGAGCAGTACTTC. Translated, it gives CSARLDYEQYF.

V is TRBV19 and J is TRBJ2-7; D gene uncertain. CDR1 and CDR2 from the germline V gene are LNHDA and SQIVND (reference sequence). V was cut by 10 bases and J by 3 bases, with 16 bases left in between. The CDR3 consists of 13 residues. The CDR3 region has the DNA TGTGCCATGGGTTCCTGGACCCTCTACGAGCAGTACTTC. Translated: CAMGSWTLYEQYF.